Listed below are T cell receptor beta chains from one sample, sequenced in a study of blood T cell repertoires in COVID-19. TCRdb keeps only in-frame clones here, not all; method: immunoSEQ multiplex PCR. Altogether fewer than 150,000 clones are present, 87% being singletons, with the ten largest covering approximately 4.2%. Sequenced material: peripheral blood. Receptors originate from a woman aged 40 to 55 with acute or convalescent COVID-19. Both conserved end residues are part of each CDR3. The order of the fields is J gene, D gene, clone size, V gene, CDR3 protein, CDR3 DNA. A D gene is named only where the DNA matches it firmly. Not all rows give a size; the values are once, few, many and, for expanded clones, a class.

TRBJ1-1	TRBD1	-	TRBV7-2	CASSPRQGAGTEAFF	TGTGCCAGCAGCCCGAGGCAGGGGGCGGGGACTGAAGCTTTCTTT
TRBJ2-1	TRBD1	-	TRBV19	CASTTGGTAYNEQFF	TGTGCCAGTACCACAGGGGGCACGGCCTACAATGAGCAGTTCTTC
TRBJ1-2	-	-	TRBV10-3	CAIRLGGEDGYTF	TGTGCCATCAGGCTGGGGGGGGAAGATGGCTACACCTTC
TRBJ1-4	TRBD1	-	TRBV5-1	CASSLDWTGRNEKLFF	TGCGCCAGCAGCTTGGATTGGACAGGGCGTAATGAAAAACTGTTTTTT
TRBJ1-2	TRBD1	-	TRBV11-1	CASSFGTGSNYGYTF	TGTGCCAGCAGCTTTGGGACAGGGTCTAACTATGGCTACACCTTC
TRBJ1-6	-	-	TRBV6-5	CASSYSQEGNSPLHF	TGTGCCAGCAGTTACTCGCAGGAGGGAAATTCACCCCTCCACTTT
TRBJ1-4	TRBD1	once	TRBV19	CASSRPIQGPNEKLFF	TGTGCCAGTAGTAGACCGATACAGGGGCCGAATGAAAAACTGTTTTTT
TRBJ1-6	-	few	TRBV11-2	CASSLARGYNSPLHF	TGTGCCAGCAGCTTAGCCAGGGGATATAATTCACCCCTCCACTTT
TRBJ2-1	-	-	TRBV7-3	CASSLDPRGEQFF	TGTGCCAGCAGCTTAGACCCGCGGGGCGAGCAGTTCTTC
TRBJ1-1	-	-	TRBV2	CASSLDSTTEAFF	TGTGCCAGCAGCCTGGACAGCACCACTGAAGCTTTCTTT
TRBJ2-3	TRBD1	-	TRBV7-9	CASSRGQGFTDTQYF	TGTGCCAGCAGCCGGGGACAGGGGTTCACAGATACGCAGTATTTT
TRBJ2-7	-	once	TRBV18	CASSPQSYEQYF	TGTGCCAGCTCACCACAGAGCTACGAGCAGTACTTC
TRBJ2-7	TRBD2	-	TRBV4-1	CASSQDPTSGSYEQYF	TGCGCCAGCAGCCAAGATCCAACTAGCGGGAGCTACGAGCAGTACTTC
TRBJ1-4	-	once	TRBV18	CASSPRSDNEKLFF	TGTGCCAGCTCCCCCAGATCCGATAATGAAAAACTGTTTTTT
TRBJ2-7	-	-	TRBV28	CASSFESEGPGRGLFDRNEQYF	TGTGCCAGCAGTTTTGAATCTGAGGGCCCGGGCAGGGGCTTGTTTGATAGGAACGAGCAGTACTTC
TRBJ2-5	TRBD2	-	TRBV7-8	CASSSSGGAGALETQYF	TGTGCCAGCAGCTCTAGCGGGGGGGCTGGGGCCCTGGAGACCCAGTACTTC
TRBJ1-2	TRBD1	-	TRBV5-1	CASSSDRGFNYGYTF	TGCGCCAGCAGCTCCGACAGGGGGTTTAACTATGGCTACACCTTC
TRBJ2-7	-	-	TRBV12-3/TRBV12-4	CASSVPGNEQYF	TGTGCCAGCAGTGTCCCAGGTAACGAGCAGTACTTC
TRBJ1-3	-	-	TRBV4-2	CASSPTTRSNGNTIYF	TGTGCCAGCAGCCCGACCACCAGGTCGAATGGAAACACCATATATTTT
TRBJ2-2	-	-	TRBV21-1	CASSKESELQTGELFF	TGTGCCAGCAGCAAAGAGTCGGAGCTCCAGACCGGGGAGCTGTTTTTT
TRBJ2-1	-	once	TRBV27	CASSLSTGPPYNEQFF	TGTGCCAGCAGTTTATCCACAGGGCCCCCCTACAATGAGCAGTTCTTC
TRBJ2-7	TRBD2	-	TRBV5-1	CASSLASPPGTSGRHEQYF	TGCGCCAGCAGCTTGGCTTCCCCCCCCGGGACTAGCGGGAGACACGAGCAGTACTTC
TRBJ1-1	TRBD1	-	TRBV5-1	CASSLARGQGTEAFF	TGCGCCAGCAGCTTGGCCAGGGGGCAGGGGACTGAAGCTTTCTTT
TRBJ2-1	-	-	TRBV5-1	CASSLEDNLSNEQFF	TGCGCCAGCAGCTTGGAGGACAACCTCAGCAATGAGCAGTTCTTC
TRBJ2-5	-	-	TRBV30	CAWSVRRTVQETQYF	TGTGCCTGGAGTGTACGGAGGACAGTACAAGAGACCCAGTACTTC
TRBJ2-1	-	-	TRBV19	CASSIGGRNEQFF	TGTGCCAGTAGTATTGGAGGTCGCAATGAGCAGTTCTTC
TRBJ1-5	-	once	TRBV28	CASNPLGDQPQHF	TGTGCCAGCAACCCCCTCGGGGATCAGCCCCAGCATTTT
TRBJ1-1	-	once	TRBV29-1	CSVERWTLSTEAFF	TGCAGCGTTGAGAGGTGGACTTTGAGCACTGAAGCTTTCTTT
TRBJ2-7	-	-	TRBV5-6	CASSLRSGNEQYF	TGTGCCAGCAGCCTGCGGAGTGGCAACGAGCAGTACTTC
TRBJ1-3	-	-	TRBV28	CASSLRRQGGNTIYF	TGTGCCAGCAGTTTACGGCGTCAGGGGGGAAACACCATATATTTT
TRBJ1-2	-	-	TRBV7-2	CASSLSPAPLDYGYTF	TGTGCCAGCAGCTTAAGTCCTGCTCCACTGGACTATGGCTACACCTTC
TRBJ2-3	TRBD2	once	TRBV7-9	CASSWRLAGGSTDTQYF	TGTGCCAGCAGCTGGAGACTAGCGGGGGGTAGCACAGATACGCAGTATTTT
TRBJ1-2	-	-	TRBV6-6	CASRPVSRGYGYTF	TGTGCCAGCAGGCCCGTCTCGAGGGGGTATGGCTACACCTTC
TRBJ2-3	TRBD2	-	TRBV9	CASSVDPQRGNTDTQYF	TGTGCCAGCAGCGTAGACCCGCAGCGGGGGAACACAGATACGCAGTATTTT
TRBJ2-3	TRBD1	-	TRBV5-1	CASSSLTGNTDTQYF	TGCGCCAGCAGCTCCTTGACAGGGAACACAGATACGCAGTATTTT
TRBJ2-2	-	-	TRBV7-2	CASHTLNAGELFF	TGTGCCAGCCACACCCTGAACGCCGGGGAGCTGTTTTTT
TRBJ2-3	TRBD2	once	TRBV9	CASSGLAGGTDTQYF	TGTGCCAGCAGCGGATTAGCGGGAGGGACAGATACGCAGTATTTT
TRBJ2-7	TRBD1	-	TRBV16	CASSQGGDRALWEQYF	TGTGCCAGCAGCCAAGGGGGGGACAGGGCCCTCTGGGAGCAGTACTTC
TRBJ2-7	TRBD2	once	TRBV7-2	CASSAQVGSGDYEQYF	TGTGCCAGCAGCGCCCAGGTTGGGAGCGGGGACTACGAGCAGTACTTC
TRBJ1-2	-	-	TRBV19	CASSPVGSDRDYGYTF	TGTGCCAGTAGCCCGGTTGGTTCAGACAGAGACTATGGCTACACCTTC
TRBJ2-5	TRBD2	-	TRBV7-2	CASSLQRGVQETQYF	TGTGCCAGCAGCTTACAGCGGGGGGTACAAGAGACCCAGTACTTC
TRBJ2-3	TRBD2	-	TRBV9	CASSVDPAGVGATQYF	TGTGCCAGCAGCGTAGACCCAGCGGGAGTGGGGGCCACGCAGTATTTT
TRBJ1-2	TRBD1	-	TRBV30	CAKARQGANYGYTF	TGTGCCAAAGCCAGGCAGGGGGCTAACTATGGCTACACCTTC
TRBJ2-7	-	-	TRBV28	CASSFHGLYEQYF	TGTGCCAGCAGTTTCCACGGACTCTACGAGCAGTACTTC
TRBJ2-7	TRBD1	-	TRBV30	CAWSGDRDEQYF	TGTGCCTGGAGCGGGGACAGAGACGAGCAGTACTTC
TRBJ2-3	TRBD1	-	TRBV5-4	CATQDRVADTQYF	TGTGCCACCCAGGACAGGGTGGCAGATACGCAGTATTTT
TRBJ1-2	TRBD1	-	TRBV10-3	CAISGDRMGYTF	TGTGCCATCAGTGGGGACAGGATGGGCTACACCTTC
TRBJ1-1	TRBD1	-	TRBV9	CASSARSHSRDREGTSEAFF	TGTGCCAGCAGCGCCCGTAGTCACAGCCGGGACAGGGAAGGGACCTCCGAAGCTTTCTTT
TRBJ1-1	-	-	TRBV18	CASSYDYTEAFF	TGTGCCAGCTCGTACGACTACACTGAAGCTTTCTTT
TRBJ2-5	-	-	TRBV7-6	CASSLGPVQETQYF	TGTGCCAGCAGCTTAGGTCCAGTGCAAGAGACCCAGTACTTC
TRBJ2-7	TRBD1	-	TRBV5-1	CASSSGQPPYEQYF	TGCGCCAGCAGCTCGGGACAGCCACCCTACGAGCAGTACTTC
TRBJ2-7	-	-	TRBV5-1	CASGRDLAYEQYF	TGCGCCAGCGGCCGGGACTTAGCCTACGAGCAGTACTTC
TRBJ1-2	TRBD1	-	TRBV28	CASTLLGQGIGYTF	TGTGCCAGCACCTTGTTGGGACAGGGGATTGGCTACACCTTC